A single sample gave rise to the 3 T cell receptor beta chains below, sequenced in a study of regulatory T cells in long-lasting Graves disease (dated by TCRdb to the early 2020s). In the paper's terms, the time point label means: newly diagnosed GD, antithyroid drugs for less than 3 months. RNA was extracted from PBMCs in TRIzol for both TCR sequencing and RNA sequencing. Libraries were built with multiplex PCR. Sequenced using an Illumina HiSeq 4000. CDR3 regions were amplified by Arm-PCR with iRepertoire HTBI primers to construct TCR beta libraries. TCRdb passed the public sequencing reads through fastp at Q25 and MiXCR, retaining productive beta sequences. Under each unique CDR3 protein, matching rows form one entry showing the most common genes and DNA. The sample contains over 350,000 distinct CDR3 sequences, approximately 14% of them found a single time. Approximately 17% of the sample is taken by the ten largest.

These data were also filed under a second study, of T cells in Graves' hyperthyroidism and ophthalmopathy.

The sample here was peripheral blood mononuclear cells (PBMCs), taken at new diagnosis, from a patient treated with antithyroid drugs. These receptors came from a woman in her fifties or sixties with Graves disease. Donor details come from another sample of the same person, matched by shared clones.

This clonotype occurred a few times. J is TRBJ2-7 and V is TRBV27, with 10 positions matching TRBD1. Germline CDR1 and CDR2: MNHEY and SMNVEV (reference sequence). The CDR3 has 14 amino acids. The V segment lost 6 bases and the J segment 5 bases; nucleotides outside the gene matches: 7. The CDR3 loop is CASRWTGGSHEQYF. The CDR3 nucleotides read TGTGCCAGCAGATGGACAGGGGGTAGCCACGAGCAGTACTTC.

This chain links TRBV13 with TRBJ2-1, with TRBD1 matching over 10 bases. The germline V gene has CDR1 PRHDT and CDR2 FYEKMQ (reference sequence). Trimming removed 1 base from V and 8 bases from J; junction bases left unmatched: 8. The CDR3 extends over 16 amino acids. Here the CDR3 DNA reads TGTGCCAGCAGCTTAGAGGGGGACAGGGGTATAGATGAGCAGTTCTTC. Protein sequence: CASSLEGDRGIDEQFF.

V is TRBV20-1 and J is TRBJ1-5, with TRBD1 identical over 10 bases. Losses at the gene ends were 4 bases for V and 2 bases for J; bases not matched to a gene: 17. The germline CDR1 and CDR2 sequences are DFQATT and SNEGSKA (reference sequence). The CDR3 has 19 residues. CDR3 sequence (DNA): TGCAGTGCTACAATCCCTCCCGGGACAGGGGCTGGAGGCAATCAGCCCCAGCATTTT. Protein product: CSATIPPGTGAGGNQPQHF.